These 23 T cell receptor beta chains share one sample of origin, sequenced in a study of blood T cells in healthy people across ages. A second PCR of roughly 7 to 11 cycles used a sample-barcoded 5' primer and a J-beta primer mix. TCRdb re-called the 5' RACE reads with MiXCR, one entry per CDR3 protein. The table shows 600,000 to 650,000 distinct CDR3 sequences, with 58% occurring only once. The sequencing sample was made of blood. These receptors were taken from a man between 60 and 75 years old in good health.

The chain employs TRBV3-1 and TRBJ2-1, with 10 positions matching TRBD2. Germline assignment: CDR1 LGHDT and CDR2 YNNKEL (reference sequence). V shed 4 bases, J shed 2 bases, and the junction held 5 bases outside the gene matches. This CDR3 has 16 amino acids. CDR3 DNA sequence: TGTGCCAGCAGCCCGCAGCGGGGGGGCACCTACAATGAGCAGTTCTTC. This encodes CASSPQRGGTYNEQFF.

This chain joins TRBV28 and TRBJ1-5; D is unclear. V was shortened by 4 bases and J by 0 bases, with 10 bases between the two germline ends. Germline V gives CDR1 MDHEN, CDR2 SYDVKM. CDR3 length equals 15 residues. CDR3 loop: CASSSGRFSNQPQHF. CDR3 sequence (DNA): TGTGCCAGCAGTTCCGGGAGGTTTAGCAATCAGCCCCAGCATTTT.

The J gene is TRBJ2-5, the V gene TRBV4-2; D is unclear. Trimming shortened V by 1 base and J by 2 bases, and 11 bases separated the two germline ends. Germline V gene sequence: CDR1 LGHNA, CDR2 YNFKEQ. CDR3 size: 15 residues. CDR3 DNA: TGTGCCAGCAGCCAAGGGGATCTATCACAAGAGACCCAGTACTTC. It translates to CASSQGDLSQETQYF.

This sequence joins TRBV7-2 and TRBJ2-3, with D tentatively TRBD1 or TRBD2 (6 bases each). This CDR3 is built from 15 residues. V was cut by 3 bases and J by 0 bases, with 10 bases left in between. Germline assignment: CDR1 SGHTA and CDR2 FQGNSA. The CDR3 loop reads CASSFRGPSTDTQYF. CDR3 nucleotide sequence: TGTGCCAGCAGCTTCCGGGGGCCCAGCACAGATACGCAGTATTTT.

The chain couples TRBV2 to TRBJ2-3; D is uncertain. Germline V gene sequence: CDR1 SNHLY, CDR2 FYNNEI. Trimming cost V 6 bases and J 6 bases, with 7 bases left between them. The CDR3 is 11 amino acids. In DNA, the CDR3 is TGTGCCAGCAGCCCCTACGATACGCAGTATTTT. Protein: CASSPYDTQYF.

V gene TRBV18 combines with J gene TRBJ1-2; maybe TRBD1 (6 bases). The CDR3 totals 15 residues. Germline CDR1 is KGHSH and CDR2 is LQKENI. The V end was cut by 3 bases, the J end by 4 bases, with 15 bases between. CDR3 amino acids: CASSPGTQGSYGYTF. The CDR3 bases are TGTGCCAGCTCACCGGGGACACAGGGCTCCTATGGCTACACCTTC.

V usage is TRBV28 and J usage is TRBJ2-5, with a weak D call TRBD1 (6 bases). The CDR3 spans 15 residues. Germline lookup yields CDR1 MDHEN and CDR2 SYDVKM. V lost 4 bases and J lost 6, with 18 bases in between. Written as DNA, the CDR3 is TGTGCCAGCAGTTCAGGTGGGGGCCAGGTTCAGACCCAGTACTTC. Translated, it gives CASSSGGGQVQTQYF.

The gene calls are TRBV14 and TRBJ2-3, with a tentative D call TRBD1 (6 bases). V dropped 1 base and J dropped 9 bases, with 11 bases sitting between them. Germline CDR1 and CDR2: SGHDN and FVKESK. This CDR3 is 13 amino acids long. The CDR3: CASSQVYRGTQYF. The CDR3 bases are TGTGCCAGCAGCCAAGTCTATAGGGGGACGCAGTATTTT.

About this clonotype itself: Its ends do not fully match the called genes, so a read error is possible. The rearrangement joins TRBV25-1 to TRBJ2-1; D possibly corresponds to TRBD2 (6 bases). This CDR3 is built from 15 residues. Germline CDR1 reads MGHDK; CDR2 reads SYGVNS. CDR3 in DNA: TGTGCCAGCAGTGAACGGGGGAGCTCCCACAATGAGCAGTTCTTC. Translation: CASSERGSSHNEQFF. Looking up the rest from reference TRBV25-1 and TRBJ2-1 gives the full variable domain: EADIYQTPRYLVIGTGKKITLECSQTMGHDKMYWYQQDPGMELHLIHYSYGVNSTEKGDLSSESTVSRIRTEHFPLTLESARPSHTSQYLCASSERGSSHNEQFFGPGTRLTVL.

The chain employs TRBV12-5 and TRBJ2-7; D not resolved. This CDR3 has 14 amino acids. Trimming removed 2 bases at V and 0 bases at J, with 8 bases between. Germline loops: CDR1 LGHNT, CDR2 FRNRAP. This chain's CDR3 is CASGLSPSSYEQYF. CDR3 DNA sequence: TGTGCTAGTGGTTTGAGCCCGTCCTCCTACGAGCAGTACTTC.

This clonotype has just a few counts. The chain joins TRBV29-1 to TRBJ2-3; 12 bases align to TRBD2. The V gene's germline CDR1 is SQVTM and CDR2 ANQGSEA. The CDR3 is 13 residues long. V shed 6 bases, J shed 6 bases, and the junction held 4 bases outside the gene matches. Here the CDR3 DNA reads TGCAGCGTACCCACTAGCGGGGGGGATACGCAGTATTTT. Protein sequence: CSVPTSGGDTQYF.

J is TRBJ2-3 and V is TRBV20-1; a weak D match, TRBD1 (7 bases). The CDR3 sequence is 13 residues long. The germline V and J ends were trimmed by 6 bases and 6 bases, with 16 bases remaining between them. Germline V gives CDR1 DFQATT, CDR2 SNEGSKA (reference sequence). CDR3 region: CSARGRTGDTQYF. The CDR3 DNA reads as TGCAGTGCCCGGGGGAGGACAGGCGATACGCAGTATTTT.

The rearrangement links TRBV4-2 to TRBJ2-1, with D unclear. The CDR3 extends over 16 amino acids. V gave up 1 base and J gave up 0 bases, with 10 bases separating them. CDR1 is LGHNA and CDR2 is YNFKEQ in the germline V gene. The CDR3 is CASSQANPSSYNEQFF. In nucleotides, the CDR3 is TGTGCCAGCAGCCAAGCCAACCCCAGCTCCTACAATGAGCAGTTCTTC.

The chain employs TRBV7-2 and TRBJ2-4, with TRBD2 identical over 8 bases. Germline CDR1 and CDR2: SGHTA and FQGNSA. Unmatched junction bases numbered 12, after V lost 5 bases and J lost 0 bases. CDR3 length: 18 amino acids. The DNA of the CDR3 is TGTGCCAGCAGCGGGCGGGGGGAACAGAGACTAGCCAAAAACATTCAGTACTTC. It yields the protein CASSGRGEQRLAKNIQYF.

The V call is TRBV28, the J call TRBJ1-2, with no clear D. The CDR3 spans 10 residues. Germline V lookup: CDR1 MDHEN, CDR2 SYDVKM. The CDR3: CVTFRLGYTF. CDR3 in DNA: TGTGTCACTTTCCGGTTGGGCTACACCTTC.

Ten or more counts support this clonotype. The CDR3 region has the DNA TGCGCCAGCAGGGCGGCAGGAGAGACCCAGTACTTC. Its translation: CASRAAGETQYF. V gene TRBV10-2 combines with J gene TRBJ2-5, with D unclear. The CDR3 has 12 amino acids. Trimming took 6 bases from V and 4 from J, leaving 9 bases between them. Germline V gene lookup returns CDR1 WSHSY and CDR2 SAAADI.

With respect to this clonotype: The junction and the germline gene differ at one end; a read error may be behind it. The genes are TRBV7-9 and TRBJ2-5; D perhaps matches TRBD1 (6 bases). In germline, CDR1 is SEHNR, CDR2 FQNEAQ (reference sequence). This CDR3 comprises 15 residues. CDR3 protein: CASSLSGHFQGTQYF. The CDR3 DNA reads TGTGCCAGCAGCTTGTCGGGACACTTCCAAGGGACCCAGTACTTC.

This clonotype was recorded a few times. This chain links TRBV3-1 with TRBJ1-6, with D possibly TRBD1 on 5 matching bases. The CDR3 loop spans 16 amino acids. Germline CDR1 LGHDT, CDR2 YNNKEL (reference sequence). V lost 4 bases and J lost 7, with 17 bases in between. For the CDR3, the DNA is TGTGCCAGCAGCCCTCCAGACAGAGGGCGGAATTCACCCCTCCACTTT. It yields the protein CASSPPDRGRNSPLHF.

CDR3 nucleotide sequence: TGCGCCAGCAGCTTGGCACAGACCAATGAGCAGTTCTTC. This sequence encodes CASSLAQTNEQFF. The chain links TRBV5-1 to TRBJ2-1; D gene uncertain. CDR1 is SGHRS and CDR2 is YFSETQ in the germline V gene. The length of the CDR3 is 13 residues. The V gene lost 0 bases and the J gene lost 6 bases, with 7 bases spanning the gap.

This chain uses TRBV20-1 with TRBJ2-7, with 9 bases aligning to TRBD1. V was clipped by 4 bases and J by 0 bases; unmatched bases: 7. CDR1 is DFQATT, CDR2 SNEGSKA, per germline (reference sequence). The CDR3 is 15 residues long. The CDR3 sequence is CSANPSTGGSYEQYF. DNA of the CDR3: TGCAGTGCTAACCCCTCGACAGGGGGCTCCTACGAGCAGTACTTC.

The chain is built from TRBV28 and TRBJ2-5, with D possibly matching TRBD2 (6 bases). Germline lookup yields CDR1 MDHEN and CDR2 SYDVKM. Trimming removed 4 bases from V and 0 bases from J, with 15 bases in between. CDR3 length: 16 residues. DNA of the CDR3: TGTGCCAGCAGTTCGGGCGGGACGCCCAACCAAGAGACCCAGTACTTC. It codes for CASSSGGTPNQETQYF.

V and J are TRBV29-1 and TRBJ2-1, with D maybe TRBD2 (6 bases). Germline lookup yields CDR1 SQVTM and CDR2 ANQGSEA. The CDR3 contains 15 residues. V was clipped by 7 bases and J by 2 bases, with 18 bases between them. The CDR3 DNA is TGCAGCGGGATCCCTAGCGTGGGCCCCTACAATGAGCAGTTCTTC. It yields the protein CSGIPSVGPYNEQFF.

This clonotype has more than one count but fewer than ten. V is TRBV5-6 and J is TRBJ2-3; D is possibly TRBD1 (6 bases). Germline V gene lookup returns CDR1 SGHDT and CDR2 YYEEEE. Trimming removed 2 bases at V and 4 bases at J, with 14 bases between. This CDR3 comprises 15 residues. The CDR3: CASSFITGSPDTQYF. Here the CDR3 DNA reads TGTGCCAGCAGCTTCATTACAGGGAGTCCAGATACGCAGTATTTT.